This T cell receptor (beta chain) was recorded in a study of T cell responses to AZD1222 COVID-19 vaccine. The CDR3 consists of 15 residues. Whole-study results and caveats: CD4 TCRs covered the whole spike, strongest at regions 160-218 and 743-854. Nearly half of unique spike-specific TCRs reportedly avoided B.1.351 and B.1.1.7 mutated regions. Donors were chiefly white British, with a greater number of females, and clonal diversity was perhaps underestimated.

Regarding this clone: Its target is not known.

Only in-frame clones appear in the TCRdb table, and some are missing; sequencing was by immunoSEQ multiplex PCR. The top ten clones hold around 3.6% of a sample with more than 130,000 clones, approximately 90% of them seen once. This specimen was peripheral blood, taken on day 0 of AZD1222 vaccination. The receptor comes from an adult in good health. V gene TRBV21-1 combines with J gene TRBJ2-1; TRBD2, the table's D call, lacks a check against the DNA. TRBV21-1 is a recognized pseudogene. CDR3 in amino acids: CASSKGSSGSREQFF. DNA of the CDR3: TGTGCCAGCAGCAAAGGGTCTAGCGGGAGTCGGGAGCAGTTCTTC.